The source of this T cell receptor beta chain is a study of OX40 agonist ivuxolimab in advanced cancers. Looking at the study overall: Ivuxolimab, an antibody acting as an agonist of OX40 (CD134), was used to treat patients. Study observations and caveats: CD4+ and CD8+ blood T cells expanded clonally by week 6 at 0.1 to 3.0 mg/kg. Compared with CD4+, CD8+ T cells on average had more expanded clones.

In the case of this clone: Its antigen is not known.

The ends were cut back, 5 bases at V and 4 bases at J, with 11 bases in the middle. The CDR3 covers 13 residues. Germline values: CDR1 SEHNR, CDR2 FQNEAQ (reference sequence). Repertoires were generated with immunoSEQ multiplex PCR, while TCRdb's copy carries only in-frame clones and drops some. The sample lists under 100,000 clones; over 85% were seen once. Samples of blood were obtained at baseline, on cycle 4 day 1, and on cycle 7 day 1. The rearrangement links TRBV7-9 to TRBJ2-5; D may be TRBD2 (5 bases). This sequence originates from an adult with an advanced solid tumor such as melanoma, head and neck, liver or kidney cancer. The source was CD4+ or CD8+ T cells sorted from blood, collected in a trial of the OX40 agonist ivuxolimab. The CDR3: CASSPLAIETQYF. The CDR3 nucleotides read TGTGCCAGCAGCCCTTTAGCGATAGAGACCCAGTACTTC. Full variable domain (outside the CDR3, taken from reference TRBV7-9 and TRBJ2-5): DTGVSQNPRHKITKRGQNVTFRCDPISEHNRLYWYRQTLGQGPEFLTYFQNEAQLEKSRLLSDRFSAERPKGSFSTLEIQRTEQGDSAMYLCASSPLAIETQYFGPGTRLLVL.